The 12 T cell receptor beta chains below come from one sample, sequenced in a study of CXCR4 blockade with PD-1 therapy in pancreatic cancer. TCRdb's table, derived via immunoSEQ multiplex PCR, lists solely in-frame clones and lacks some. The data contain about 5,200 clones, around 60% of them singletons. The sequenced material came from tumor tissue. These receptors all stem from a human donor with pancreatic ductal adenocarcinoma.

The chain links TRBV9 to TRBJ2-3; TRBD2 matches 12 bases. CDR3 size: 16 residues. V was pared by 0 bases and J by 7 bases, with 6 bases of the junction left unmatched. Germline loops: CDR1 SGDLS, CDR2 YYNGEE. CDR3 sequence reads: CASSVDPSGGANTQYF. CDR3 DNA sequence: TGTGCCAGCAGCGTAGATCCTAGCGGGGGGGCTAATACGCAGTATTTT.

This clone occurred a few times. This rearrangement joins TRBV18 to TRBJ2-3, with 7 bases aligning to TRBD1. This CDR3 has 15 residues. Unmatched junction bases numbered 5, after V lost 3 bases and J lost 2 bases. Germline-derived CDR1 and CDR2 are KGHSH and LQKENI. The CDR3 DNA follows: TGTGCCAGCTCACCCTGGACAGGATTCACAGATACGCAGTATTTT. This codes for CASSPWTGFTDTQYF.

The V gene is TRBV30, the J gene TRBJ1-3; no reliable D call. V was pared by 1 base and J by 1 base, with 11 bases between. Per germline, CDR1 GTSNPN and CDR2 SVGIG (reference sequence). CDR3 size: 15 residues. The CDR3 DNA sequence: TGTGCCTGGAGTGATTCTACGAGATCTGGAAACACCATATATTTT. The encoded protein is CAWSDSTRSGNTIYF.

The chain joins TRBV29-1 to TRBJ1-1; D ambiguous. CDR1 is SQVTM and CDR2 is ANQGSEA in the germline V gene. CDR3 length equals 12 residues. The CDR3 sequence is CSVNPGNTEAFF. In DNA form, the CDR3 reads TGCAGTGTCAACCCAGGGAACACTGAAGCTTTCTTT.

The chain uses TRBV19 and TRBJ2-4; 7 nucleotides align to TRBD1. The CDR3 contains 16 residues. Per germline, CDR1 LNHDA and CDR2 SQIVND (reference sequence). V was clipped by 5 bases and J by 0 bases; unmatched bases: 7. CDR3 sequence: CASSVDRALAKNIQYF. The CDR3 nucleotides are TGTGCCAGTAGTGTTGACAGGGCCCTAGCCAAAAACATTCAGTACTTC.

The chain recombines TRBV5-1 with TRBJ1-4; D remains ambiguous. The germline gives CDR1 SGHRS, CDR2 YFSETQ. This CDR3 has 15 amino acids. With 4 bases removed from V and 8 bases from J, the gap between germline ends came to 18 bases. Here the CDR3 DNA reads TGCGCCAGCAGCGTAGCAGGTTCGGGTGGGGAAAAACTGTTTTTT. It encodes CASSVAGSGGEKLFF.

The CDR3 loop reads CASTRGPYSGNTIYF. CDR3 nucleotide sequence: TGTGCCAGTACCCGGGGCCCATACTCTGGAAACACCATATATTTT. V usage is TRBV19 and J usage is TRBJ1-3, with D perhaps matching TRBD1 (5 bases). Germline V lookup: CDR1 LNHDA, CDR2 SQIVND (reference sequence). Trimming removed 7 bases from V and 0 bases from J, with 13 bases in between. The CDR3 is 15 amino acids.

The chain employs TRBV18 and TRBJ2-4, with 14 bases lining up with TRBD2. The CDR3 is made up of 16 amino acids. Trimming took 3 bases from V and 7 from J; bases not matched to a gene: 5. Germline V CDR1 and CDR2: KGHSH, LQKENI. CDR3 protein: CASSPTGLAGGNIQYF. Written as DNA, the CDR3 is TGTGCCAGCTCACCTACCGGACTAGCGGGAGGTAACATTCAGTACTTC.

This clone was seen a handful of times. The CDR3 sequence is CASSMGDRGYTGELFF. Here the CDR3 DNA reads TGTGCCAGTAGTATGGGCGACAGGGGCTACACCGGGGAGCTGTTTTTT. The rearrangement joins TRBV19 to TRBJ2-2, with 8 bases matching TRBD1. CDR3 length: 16 residues. Germline CDR1 is LNHDA and CDR2 is SQIVND (reference sequence). J was trimmed by 3 bases and V by 3 bases; bases with no gene match: 6.

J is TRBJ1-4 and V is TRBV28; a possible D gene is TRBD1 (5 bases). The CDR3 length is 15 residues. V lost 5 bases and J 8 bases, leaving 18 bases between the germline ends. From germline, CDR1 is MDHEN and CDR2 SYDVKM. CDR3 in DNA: TGTGCCAGCAGTCCCGGCCGCGGCCGGGGGGAAAAACTGTTTTTT. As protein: CASSPGRGRGEKLFF.

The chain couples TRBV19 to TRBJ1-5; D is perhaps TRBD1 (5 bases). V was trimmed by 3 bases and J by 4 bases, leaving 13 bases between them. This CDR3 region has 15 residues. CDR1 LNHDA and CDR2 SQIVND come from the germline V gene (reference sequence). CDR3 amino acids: CASSIGTGYNQPQHF. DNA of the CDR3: TGTGCCAGTAGTATTGGTACAGGCTATAATCAGCCCCAGCATTTT.

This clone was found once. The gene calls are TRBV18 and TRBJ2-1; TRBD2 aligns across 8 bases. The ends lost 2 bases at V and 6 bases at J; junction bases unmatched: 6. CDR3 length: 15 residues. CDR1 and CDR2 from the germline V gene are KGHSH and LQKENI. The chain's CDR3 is CASSPSWAGGNEQFF. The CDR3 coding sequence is TGTGCCAGCTCACCATCGTGGGCGGGGGGCAATGAGCAGTTCTTC.